This passage covers 17 T cell receptor beta chains from one sample sequenced in a study of response to subunit inactivated influenza vaccine. One entry per CDR3 protein results from TCRdb running MiXCR on the RT-PCR reads. The data show 650,000 to 700,000 distinct CDR3 sequences, with more than 15% seen just once and 11% held by the top ten. This sample comprised PBMCs from blood, obtained 11 to 12 days after vaccination. These receptor sequences come from a man in his fifties who received an inactivated influenza vaccine.

This clonotype was detected a few times. The chain links TRBV5-1 to TRBJ1-6; 12 bases line up with TRBD1. The CDR3 totals 15 residues. CDR1 and CDR2 from the germline V gene are SGHRS and YFSETQ. J lost 10 bases, V lost 4 bases, and 6 bases had no gene match. Here the CDR3 reads CASSTTGTGGSPLHF. In DNA, the CDR3 is TGCGCCAGCAGCACTACCGGGACAGGGGGCTCACCCCTCCACTTT.

The chain is built from TRBV28 and TRBJ2-7, with D possibly TRBD2 on 5 matching bases. The germline gives CDR1 MDHEN, CDR2 SYDVKM. This CDR3 has 15 residues. V was shortened by 0 bases and J by 0 bases, with 9 bases between the two germline ends. The CDR3 coding sequence is TGTGCCAGCAGTTTATGGGGGAGCACCTCCTACGAGCAGTACTTC. Protein product: CASSLWGSTSYEQYF.

Here the CDR3 DNA reads TGTGCCAGCAGCTTTAGGCTAACGGGAGCGAGGTACGAGCAGTACTTC. Its translation is CASSFRLTGARYEQYF. The chain combines TRBV5-6 with TRBJ2-7, with D maybe TRBD2 (6 bases). CDR3 length equals 16 residues. Germline lookup yields CDR1 SGHDT and CDR2 YYEEEE. V lost 2 bases, J lost 4 bases, and 19 bases lay in between.

This clonotype was recorded a few times. The J gene is TRBJ1-2, the V gene TRBV7-2; no definite D call. Germline V CDR1 and CDR2: SGHTA, FQGNSA. V lost 3 bases, J lost 7 bases, and 18 bases lay in between. The CDR3 has 15 amino acids. CDR3 in amino acids: CASSLRLADVGGYTF. The CDR3 nucleotides are TGTGCCAGCAGCTTGCGGCTTGCGGACGTAGGTGGCTACACCTTC.

This clonotype occurred many times. The gene calls are TRBV20-1 and TRBJ2-3; D gene unclear. CDR3 length: 12 amino acids. Trimming took 3 bases from V and 2 from J, leaving 6 bases between them. From germline, CDR1 is DFQATT and CDR2 SNEGSKA (reference sequence). The CDR3 protein is CSARQDTDTQYF. The CDR3 DNA is TGCAGTGCTAGGCAGGACACAGATACGCAGTATTTT.

The chain is built from TRBV18 and TRBJ1-6; 11 nucleotides line up with TRBD1. The V gene end was trimmed by 6 bases and the J gene end by 8 bases; junction bases not matched to a gene: 3. This CDR3 region has 14 residues. Germline V gene sequence: CDR1 KGHSH, CDR2 LQKENI. CDR3 in DNA: TGTGCCAGCTCGCGGGACAGGGGGTATTCACCCCTCCACTTT. Its protein is CASSRDRGYSPLHF.

The chain has TRBV6-1 and TRBJ2-1, with TRBD2 matching over 9 bases. With V trimmed by 7 bases and J by 4 bases, 8 bases remained unmatched. This CDR3 is 15 amino acids long. From germline, CDR1 is MNHNS and CDR2 SASEGT. In DNA, the CDR3 is TGTGCCAGCAAAGAGACTAGCGGACCATACAATGAGCAGTTCTTC. It is translated as CASKETSGPYNEQFF.

This clonotype was recorded a few times. This chain uses TRBV7-3 with TRBJ2-5; 7 nucleotides agree with TRBD2. The CDR3 runs to 13 residues. Unmatched junction bases numbered 4, after V lost 4 bases and J lost 5 bases. Germline CDR1 SGHTA, CDR2 FQGTGA. The CDR3 sequence is CASSSTREETQYF. The CDR3, as DNA: TGTGCCAGCAGCTCGACGCGGGAGGAGACCCAGTACTTC. Looking up the rest from reference TRBV7-3 and TRBJ2-5 gives the full variable domain: GAGVSQTPSNKVTEKGKYVELRCDPISGHTALYWYRQSLGQGPEFLIYFQGTGAADDSGLPNDRFFAVRPEGSVSTLKIQRTERGDSAVYLCASSSTREETQYFGPGTRLLVL.

The sample holds a few counts of this clonotype. For the CDR3, the DNA is TGTGCCAGCAGCTTGGAGACGCAGGGCAATGAGCAGTTCTTC. Amino acids: CASSLETQGNEQFF. The chain carries TRBV7-6 and TRBJ2-1; a weak D match, TRBD1 (5 bases). The CDR3 covers 14 residues. The germline CDR1 and CDR2 sequences are SGHVS and FNYEAQ. The ends were cut back, 3 bases at V and 6 bases at J, with 12 bases in the middle. Together with reference TRBV7-6 and TRBJ2-1, the CDR3 gives the full variable domain: GAGVSQSPRYKVTKRGQDVALRCDPISGHVSLYWYRQALGQGPEFLTYFNYEAQQDKSGLPNDRFSAERPEGSISTLTIQRTEQRDSAMYRCASSLETQGNEQFFGPGTRLTVL.

This clonotype was seen a handful of times. J is TRBJ1-2 and V is TRBV18, with D uncertain. CDR1 and CDR2 (germline): KGHSH, LQKENI. V lost 0 bases and J 0 bases, leaving 8 bases between the germline ends. This CDR3 contains 15 residues. The CDR3 loop reads CASSPPLIANYGYTF. The CDR3 bases are TGTGCCAGCTCACCACCCCTGATAGCTAACTATGGCTACACCTTC. The full variable domain, rest sourced from reference TRBV18 and TRBJ1-2, is NAGVMQNPRHLVRRRGQEARLRCSPMKGHSHVYWYRQLPEEGLKFMVYLQKENIIDESGMPKERFSAEFPKEGPSILRIQQVVRGDSAAYFCASSPPLIANYGYTFGSGTRLTVV.

This clonotype was found a few times. The chain carries TRBV7-9 and TRBJ2-5; D remains unclear. The germline CDR1 and CDR2 sequences are SEHNR and FQNEAQ (reference sequence). The CDR3 sequence is 14 residues long. V was clipped by 2 bases and J by 2 bases, with 9 bases between them. This CDR3 is CASSLLQVQETQYF. The DNA for the CDR3 is TGTGCCAGCAGCTTACTCCAGGTTCAAGAGACCCAGTACTTC.

The rearrangement uses TRBV15 and TRBJ2-7; D is perhaps TRBD1 (6 bases). The CDR3 extends over 12 amino acids. The germline V gene has CDR1 LNHNV and CDR2 YYDKDF (reference sequence). V shed 2 bases and J shed 4 bases, with 6 bases lying between them. The CDR3 loop reads CATSRTGYEQYF. CDR3 sequence (DNA): TGTGCCACCAGCAGAACAGGGTACGAGCAGTACTTC.

This chain connects TRBV29-1 to TRBJ1-4, with D possibly TRBD1 on 5 matching bases. The V end lost 6 bases, the J end lost 0 bases, and 11 bases lay between the germline ends. Germline values: CDR1 SQVTM, CDR2 ANQGSEA. The CDR3 spans 14 residues. The CDR3: CSVAPGATNEKLFF. In DNA, the CDR3 is TGCAGCGTGGCCCCGGGGGCAACTAATGAAAAACTGTTTTTT.

This chain uses TRBV6-2 or TRBV6-3 with TRBJ2-1, with D tentatively TRBD1 (5 bases). Looked up from germline, CDR1 is MNHEY and CDR2 is SVGEGT. CDR3 length: 16 amino acids. Trimming removed 4 bases from V and 2 bases from J, with 15 bases in between. The chain's CDR3 is CASSSRTLPTYNEQFF. CDR3 coding DNA: TGTGCCAGCAGTTCACGGACACTCCCCACCTACAATGAGCAGTTCTTC.

The chain links TRBV12-3 or TRBV12-4 to TRBJ1-2; D gene unclear. The V end lost 3 bases, the J end lost 4 bases, and 6 bases lay between the germline ends. CDR3 length: 12 amino acids. The CDR3 region is CASSLKSYGYTF. The CDR3 DNA reads as TGTGCCAGCAGTTTGAAGAGCTATGGCTACACCTTC.

The table lists this clonotype with a few counts. V gene TRBV6-2 or TRBV6-3 combines with J gene TRBJ2-7; TRBD2 aligns across 11 bases. This CDR3 comprises 15 residues. Per germline, CDR1 MNHEY and CDR2 SVGEGT. Losses at the gene ends were 10 bases for V and 1 base for J; bases not matched to a gene: 9. In nucleotides, the CDR3 is TGTGCCACCACAAGGACTAGCGGGTATTCCTACGAGCAGTACTTC. This encodes CATTRTSGYSYEQYF.

There are a few counts of this clonotype. The genes are TRBV6-2 or TRBV6-3 and TRBJ1-5; no definite D call. Germline V CDR1 and CDR2: MNHEY, SVGEGT. The CDR3 has 19 amino acids. Deletions cut 2 bases from V and 3 bases from J, with 23 bases between. The chain's CDR3 is CASSYPRGSGADYNQPQHF. DNA for the CDR3: TGTGCCAGCAGTTACCCAAGAGGATCAGGTGCCGACTACAATCAGCCCCAGCATTTT.